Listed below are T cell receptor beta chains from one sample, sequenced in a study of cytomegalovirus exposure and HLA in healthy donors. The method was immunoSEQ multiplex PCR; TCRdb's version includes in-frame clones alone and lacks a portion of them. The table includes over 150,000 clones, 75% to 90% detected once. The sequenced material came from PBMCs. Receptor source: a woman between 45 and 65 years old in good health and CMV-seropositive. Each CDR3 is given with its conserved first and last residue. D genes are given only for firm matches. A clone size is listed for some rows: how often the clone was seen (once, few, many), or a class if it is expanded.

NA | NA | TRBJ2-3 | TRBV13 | TGTGCCAGCGAAAGGGACAAATCCACAGATACGCAGTATTTT | CASERDKSTDTQYF
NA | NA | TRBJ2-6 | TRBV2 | TGTGCCAGCACCAGGGAATCTGGGGCCAACGGCCTGACTTTC | CASTRESGANGLTF
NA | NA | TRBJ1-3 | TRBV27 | TGTGCCAGCAGTTCGAGCCTTACCCCAAACACCATATATTTT | CASSSSLTPNTIYF
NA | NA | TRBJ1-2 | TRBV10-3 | TGTGCCATCAGTGACCGCGTCGGGGGGTCTAACTATGGCTACACCTTC | CAISDRVGGSNYGYTF
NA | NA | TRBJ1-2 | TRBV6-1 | TGTGCCAGCAGTGACGCGGGGTATGGCTACACCTTC | CASSDAGYGYTF
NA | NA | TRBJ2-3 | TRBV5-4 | TGTGCCAGCAGCTCCTCGCCGTCGGTCACAGATACGCAGTATTTT | CASSSSPSVTDTQYF
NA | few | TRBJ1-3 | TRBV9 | TGTGCCAGCAGCGCTGGGGCAAGTTCTGGAAACACCATATATTTT | CASSAGASSGNTIYF
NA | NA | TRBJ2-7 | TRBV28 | TGTGCCAGCAGTTACCCCGACTGGATCTACGAGCAGTACTTC | CASSYPDWIYEQYF
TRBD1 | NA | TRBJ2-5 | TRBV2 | TGTGCCAGGACAGGGGACCAAGAGACCCAGTACTTC | CARTGDQETQYF
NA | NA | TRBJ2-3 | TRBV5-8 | TGTGCCAGCAGCTTGGTGGCCACAGATACGCAGTATTTT | CASSLVATDTQYF
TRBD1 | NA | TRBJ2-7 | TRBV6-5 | TGTGCCAGCAGTCTGACAGGGTCCAACGAGCAGTACTTC | CASSLTGSNEQYF
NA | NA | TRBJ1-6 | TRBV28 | TGTGCCAGCAGTTTACTTAGGCAGGGCTCACCCCTCCACTTT | CASSLLRQGSPLHF
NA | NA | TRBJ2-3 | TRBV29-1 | TGCAGCGTTGAAGGGTCGAGCGGCAGCACAGATACGCAGTATTTT | CSVEGSSGSTDTQYF
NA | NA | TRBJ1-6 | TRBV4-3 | TGCGCCAGCAGCCAAGATCGCGGTGATTCACCCCTCCACTTT | CASSQDRGDSPLHF
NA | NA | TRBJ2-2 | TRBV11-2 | TGTGCCAGCAGTACTGGACGGGGTGAGGGGGAGCTGTTTTTT | CASSTGRGEGELFF
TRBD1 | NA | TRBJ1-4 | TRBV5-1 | TGCGCCAGCGGCCCGACAGGGCATAATGAAAAACTGTTTTTT | CASGPTGHNEKLFF
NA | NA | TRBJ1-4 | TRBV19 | TGTGCCAGTACCCACAGGGCAACTAATGAAAAACTGTTTTTT | CASTHRATNEKLFF
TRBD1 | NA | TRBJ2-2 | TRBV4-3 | TGCGCCAGCAGCCAAGATCCGACAGGGGGACAAACCGGGGAGCTGTTTTTT | CASSQDPTGGQTGELFF
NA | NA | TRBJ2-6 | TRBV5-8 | TGTGCCAGCAGCTTGGGACTCGGAACCAACGTCCTGACTTTC | CASSLGLGTNVLTF
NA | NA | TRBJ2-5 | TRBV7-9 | TGTGCCAGCAGCTTAGTTTTAGGGGAAGAGACCCAGTACTTC | CASSLVLGEETQYF
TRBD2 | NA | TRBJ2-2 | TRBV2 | TGTGCCAGCAGGCGAGCGGGAGGGCAGAACACCGGGGAGCTGTTTTTT | CASRRAGGQNTGELFF
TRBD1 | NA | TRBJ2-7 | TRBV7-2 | TGTGCCAGCAGCGGGACAGGACACTACGAGCAGTACTTC | CASSGTGHYEQYF
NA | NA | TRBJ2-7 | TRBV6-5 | TGTGCCAGCAGTTACCTAGTAGACTACGAGCAGTACTTC | CASSYLVDYEQYF
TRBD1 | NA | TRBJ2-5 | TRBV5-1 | TGCGCCAGCAGGGACAGGGAAGGAGAGACCCAGTACTTC | CASRDREGETQYF
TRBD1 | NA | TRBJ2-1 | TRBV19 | TGTGCCAGTAATCCGGGACAGGGCTACAATGAGCAGTTCTTC | CASNPGQGYNEQFF
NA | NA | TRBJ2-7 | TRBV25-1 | TGTGCCAGCAGTGACAGGCAGGGGCGCTACGAGCAGTACTTC | CASSDRQGRYEQYF
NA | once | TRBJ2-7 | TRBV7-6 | TGTGCCAGCAGCTTTTGCGACATACAACTCTCCTACGAGCAGTACTTC | CASSFCDIQLSYEQYF
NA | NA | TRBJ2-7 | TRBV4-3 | TGCGCCAGCAGCCAAGTTCAGGGGAGCGAGCAGTACTTC | CASSQVQGSEQYF
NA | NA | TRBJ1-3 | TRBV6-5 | TGTGCCAGCAGTTCCATTCTAACGACTGGAAACACCATATATTTT | CASSSILTTGNTIYF
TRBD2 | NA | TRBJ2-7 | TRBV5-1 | TGCGCCAGCAGCTTTACTTCGACTAGCGTGGAGCAGTACTTC | CASSFTSTSVEQYF
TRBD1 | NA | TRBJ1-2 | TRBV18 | TGTGCCAGCTCACCACCGGGGACAGGTAGCCGCGGGGGCTACACCTTC | CASSPPGTGSRGGYTF
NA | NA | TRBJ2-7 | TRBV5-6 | TGTGCCAGCAGCTTGTTGGGCAGTGATTACGAGCAGTACTTC | CASSLLGSDYEQYF
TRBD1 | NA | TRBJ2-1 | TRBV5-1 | TGCGCCAGCAGCTTGGGGACAGGGGCCGGTGGTGAGCAGTTCTTC | CASSLGTGAGGEQFF
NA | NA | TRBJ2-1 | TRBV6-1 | TGTGCCAGCAGAGTTTGGGGGGGCCCCTACAATGAGCAGTTCTTC | CASRVWGGPYNEQFF
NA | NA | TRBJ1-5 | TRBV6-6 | TGTGCCAGCAGTTACTGGGTAGCAAATCAGCCCCAGCATTTT | CASSYWVANQPQHF
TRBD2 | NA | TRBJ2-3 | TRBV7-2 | TGTGCCAGCAGCTTAGAGATAGCGGGGGGGCTTAATACGCAGTATTTT | CASSLEIAGGLNTQYF
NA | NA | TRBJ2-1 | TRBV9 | TGTGCCAGCAGCGTAGCGGGAACCCCCTACAATGAGCAGTTCTTC | CASSVAGTPYNEQFF
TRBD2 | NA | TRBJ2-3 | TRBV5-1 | TGCGCCAGCAGCTCACCGGGACTAGACAGCACAGATACGCAGTATTTT | CASSSPGLDSTDTQYF
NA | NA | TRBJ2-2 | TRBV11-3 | TGTGCCAGCAGTATAGACACCGGGGAGCTGTTTTTT | CASSIDTGELFF
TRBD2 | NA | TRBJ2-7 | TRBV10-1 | TGCGCCAGCAGTGAGAGGCCGGGACTAGCGGGGAACTTCCTCTACGAGCAGTACTTC | CASSERPGLAGNFLYEQYF
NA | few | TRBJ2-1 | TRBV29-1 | TGCAGCGTTGAAGGCGGCTCCTACAATGAGCAGTTCTTC | CSVEGGSYNEQFF
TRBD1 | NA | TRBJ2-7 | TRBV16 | TGTGCCAGCAGCCAATTTACGGGACAGGGTAATGAGCAGTACTTC | CASSQFTGQGNEQYF
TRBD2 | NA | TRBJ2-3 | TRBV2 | TGTGCCAGCATGGGGGGGAAGTATCCAGATACGCAGTATTTT | CASMGGKYPDTQYF
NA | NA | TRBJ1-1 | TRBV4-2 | TGTGCCAGCAGCCAGGAACAGGGCCGCACTGAAGCTTTCTTT | CASSQEQGRTEAFF
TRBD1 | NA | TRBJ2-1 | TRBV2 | TGTGCCAGCAGTGAGGAGGGACAGGGAGTCTACAATGAGCAGTTCTTC | CASSEEGQGVYNEQFF
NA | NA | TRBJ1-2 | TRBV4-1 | TGCGCCAGCAGCCAGAGGTGGACAGATACCTCTAACTATGGCTACACCTTC | CASSQRWTDTSNYGYTF
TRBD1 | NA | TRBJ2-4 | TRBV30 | TGTGCCTGGAGTGACCTGTGGACAGGGATTGCCAAAAACATTCAGTACTTC | CAWSDLWTGIAKNIQYF